One sample yielded the 25 T cell receptor beta chains listed below, sequenced in a study of CD8+ T cells in alopecia areata. Sequencing used cDNA as its template, made by extracting RNA and reverse transcribing it. Sequencing used immunoSEQ multiplex PCR; TCRdb keeps in-frame clones, though not all of them. This repertoire holds about 270,000 clones, and none appear only once. Sorting used CD4, CD8alpha, NKG2D, NKG2ACE and other markers on pooled cutaneous lymph node cells. The specimen was CD4+ T cells sorted from a lymph node. These receptors were collected from a C3H/HeJ mouse with alopecia areata. The strain is characterized by the MHC haplotype H2-k.

This clone was counted many times. Gene names and germline refer to mouse. The read ends 4 residues shy of where the CDR3 ends; the end is completed using the germline J gene. The V call is TRBV13-1, the J call TRBJ1-2; TRBD1 is a possible D gene (6 bases). Deletions cut 0 bases from V and 0 bases from J, with 12 bases between. Germline V lookup: CDR1 NSHNY, CDR2 SYGAGN. The CDR3 runs 16 residues. The CDR3 sequence: CASSDASGQPNSDYTF. CDR3 DNA, as far as it was read: TGTGCCAGCAGTGATGCGTCGGGACAACCAAACTCC.

This clone was seen repeatedly, ten times or more. The germline and genes are mouse ones. The read ends 4 residues before the CDR3 terminus; that terminus is restored from the germline J gene. The chain joins TRBV1 to TRBJ2-2; a weak D match, TRBD1 (6 bases). CDR1 is NSQYPW and CDR2 is LRSPGD in the germline V gene (reference sequence). The CDR3 runs to 14 residues. The CDR3 bases that were read are TGCACCTGCAGTGCAGAGAGGGGACACGGG. Protein: CTCSAERGHG. The full CDR3 sequence reads CTCSAERGHGQLYF.

This clone has a count of ten or more. Each gene name is a mouse one. At the DNA level, this CDR3 is encoded by other sequences in the same sample as well. Incomplete CDR3 DNA: TGTGCCAGCAGTGATCTGGGTCCAAACACCGGG. The encoded protein is CASSDLGPNTG. The entire CDR3 reads CASSDLGPNTGQLYF. The chain is built from TRBV13-1 and TRBJ2-2, with D perhaps matching TRBD2 (5 bases). Coverage ceases 4 residues before the CDR3 finishes, and the germline J gene fills in the end. Trimming left V 1 base short and J 0 bases short, with 7 bases between. Germline values: CDR1 NSHNY, CDR2 SYGAGN. This CDR3 is built from 15 residues.

This clone has just a few counts. These gene names are mouse names. The read terminates 4 residues ahead of where the CDR3 ends, so the germline J gene completes it. Other DNA variants within this sample encode the same CDR3. The gene calls are TRBV19 and TRBJ2-5; TRBD1 aligns across 7 bases. The CDR3 contains 13 residues. Germline assignment: CDR1 FNHDT and CDR2 SITEND (reference sequence). The CDR3 sequence is CASSYRGRDTQYF. The sequenced part of the CDR3 DNA is TGTGCCAGCAGTTACAGGGGAAGGGAC.

This clone occurred a few times. The gene names here belong to mouse. The CDR3 extends 4 residues past the end of the read, so its final part is completed from the germline J gene. The chain carries TRBV5 and TRBJ2-7; TRBD1 agrees at 10 bases. This CDR3 is 15 amino acids long. The germline CDR1 and CDR2 sequences are LGHNA and YNLKQL (reference sequence). CDR3 DNA (partial): TGTGCCAGCAGCCAAGATCTAGGACAGGGGGAT. Protein sequence: CASSQDLGQGD. The entire CDR3 sequence reads CASSQDLGQGDEQYF.

This clone has just a few counts. Here the gene names and germline are mouse. The CDR3 end lies 4 residues beyond the end of the read and is filled in from the germline J gene. The chain recombines TRBV1 with TRBJ2-2; 8 bases are a match to TRBD2. The CDR3 consists of 15 residues. Germline V lookup: CDR1 NSQYPW, CDR2 LRSPGD (reference sequence). V shed 2 bases and J 4 bases; nucleotides not matched to a gene: 3. CDR3 in amino acids: CTCSAFLGGTGQLYF. Partial CDR3 DNA: TGCACCTGCAGTGCATTTCTGGGGGGCACCGGG.

Regarding this clone: Mouse germline and gene names are used. With the read ending 3 residues before the CDR3 end, the germline J gene is used to fill in that end. The chain recombines TRBV19 with TRBJ1-6, with D possibly TRBD1 on 6 matching bases. TRBJ1-6 is an ORF; its function is uncertain. Germline V lookup: CDR1 FNHDT, CDR2 SITEND (reference sequence). Trimming shortened V by 4 bases and J by 3 bases, and 8 bases separated the two germline ends. The CDR3 is made up of 14 amino acids. The covered CDR3 bases are TGTGCCAGCAGTGGGACAATCTATAATTCGCCC. Its protein is CASSGTIYNSP. In full, the CDR3 reads CASSGTIYNSPLYF.

This clone turned up a few times. Gene names and germline match the mouse. With the read ending 4 residues before the CDR3 end, the germline J gene is used to fill in that end. The chain carries TRBV17 and TRBJ2-3, with 8 bases fitting TRBD2. Losses at the gene ends were 2 bases for V and 3 bases for J; bases not matched to a gene: 7. This CDR3 is built from 16 residues. Germline CDR1 reads MNHDT; CDR2 reads YYDKIL. CDR3 protein: CASSRRAGGRAETLYF. CDR3 DNA (partial): TGTGCTAGCAGTAGAAGGGCTGGGGGGCGAGCAGAA. Combining the CDR3 with reference TRBV17 and TRBJ2-3 gives the whole variable domain DTTVKQNPRYKLARVGKPVNLICSQTMNHDTMYWYQKKPNQAPKLLLFYYDKILNREADTFEKFQSSRPNNSFCSLYIGSAGLEYSAMYLCASSRRAGGRAETLYFGSGTRLTVL.

This clone was counted only a few times. Here the gene names and germline are mouse. The observed sequence ends 4 residues before the CDR3 terminus, with the missing tail filled in from the germline J gene. The chain has TRBV13-3 and TRBJ1-1, with D possibly matching TRBD1 (6 bases). Germline V gives CDR1 NNHDY, CDR2 SYVADS. The CDR3 contains 12 residues. The CDR3 sequence: CASKDSGTEVFF. The sequenced CDR3 bases are TGTGCCAGCAAGGACAGTGGTACA.

As concerns this clone: Genes here carry mouse names. The read ends 4 residues shy of where the CDR3 ends; the end is completed using the germline J gene. This chain joins TRBV19 and TRBJ2-1; TRBD2 matches at 9 bases. Germline CDR1 FNHDT, CDR2 SITEND (reference sequence). Trimming took 2 bases from V and 5 from J; bases not matched to a gene: 5. This CDR3 is built from 15 residues. The CDR3 DNA, read in part, is TGTGCCAGCAGTATTGGTGGGGGGGCTGATGCT. It translates to CASSIGGGADA. The full CDR3 reads CASSIGGGADAEQFF.

A few counts support this clone. Gene names follow the mouse nomenclature. Within the sample, other DNA sequences also encode this same CDR3. The CDR3 loop reads CASSVPGQGAEQFF. The DNA read from the CDR3 is TGTGCCAGCAGCGTCCCGGGACAGGGGGCT. The chain recombines TRBV13-3 with TRBJ2-1; 10 bases agree with TRBD1. The CDR3 goes on 4 residues after the read ends, and that part is filled in from the germline J gene. The CDR3 is 14 amino acids. Germline-derived CDR1 and CDR2 are NNHDY and SYVADS.

Comment on this clone: The genes and germline here are from mouse. With the read ending 4 residues before the CDR3 end, the germline J gene is used to fill in that end. This chain joins TRBV31 and TRBJ2-2; 12 bases are a match to TRBD2. J lost 5 bases, V lost 3 bases, and 10 bases had no gene match. The CDR3 is made up of 17 amino acids. Germline CDR1 is GKSSPN and CDR2 is SITVG. The CDR3 sequence is CAWSTYRDWGETGQLYF. The part of the CDR3 DNA that was read is TGTGCCTGGAGCACCTACCGGGACTGGGGGGAGACCGGG.

This clone showed up just a few times. Genes and germline are mouse. The read comes to an end 4 residues before the CDR3 does, leaving the germline J gene to fill in the end. The V call is TRBV26, the J call TRBJ2-7; no clear D gene. The germline V gene encodes CDR1 KGHPV and CDR2 FQNQEV (reference sequence). The CDR3 is made up of 11 amino acids. The CDR3 bases that were read are TGTGCCAGCAGTCCAAATTAT. Residues: CASSPNY. The CDR3 in its entirety is CASSPNYEQYF.

Of note for this clone: The gene names given are mouse names. The read ends 4 residues early relative to the CDR3; the germline J gene fills the gap. The V and J genes are TRBV5 and TRBJ2-3, with 10 bases fitting TRBD2. Germline loops: CDR1 LGHNA, CDR2 YNLKQL (reference sequence). After removal of 3 bases from V and 4 bases from J, the junction contained 7 bases not matched to a gene. The CDR3 length is 16 residues. CDR3 bases read: TGTGCCAGCAGCCACCCCCCGGGACTGGGGTCAGAA. It yields the protein CASSHPPGLGSE. In full, the CDR3 is CASSHPPGLGSETLYF.

In the case of this clone: The gene symbols are mouse symbols. The read finishes 4 residues shy of the CDR3 end, and the germline J gene is used to complete it. The chain has TRBV1 and TRBJ2-3; maybe TRBD1 (6 bases). Germline V gene data show CDR1 as NSQYPW and CDR2 as LRSPGD (reference sequence). The V gene lost 0 bases and the J gene lost 4 bases, with 11 bases spanning the gap. The CDR3 covers 15 residues. The CDR3 loop is CTCSAERGNPETLYF. The CDR3 bases that were read are TGCACCTGCAGTGCAGAAAGGGGGAATCCAGAA.

This clone turned up a few times. Genes and germline come from the mouse. The read halts 4 residues ahead of the CDR3 end, with the missing end drawn from the germline J gene. V is TRBV13-3 and J is TRBJ2-2; 10 bases agree with TRBD2. The length of the CDR3 is 14 residues. Unmatched junction bases numbered 2, after V lost 5 bases and J lost 4 bases. Germline assignment: CDR1 NNHDY and CDR2 SYVADS. This CDR3 is CASRDWGVTGQLYF. The DNA read from the CDR3 is TGTGCCAGCAGAGACTGGGGGGTCACCGGG.

Details on this clone: Gene names follow the mouse nomenclature. The sequence runs out 4 residues before the end of the CDR3; the remainder is reconstructed from the germline J gene. V gene TRBV13-2 combines with J gene TRBJ1-2; the match to TRBD1 covers 7 bases. Germline assignment: CDR1 NNHNN and CDR2 SYGAGS (reference sequence). The CDR3 covers 12 residues. CDR3 loop: CASGNRGSDYTF. CDR3 bases read: TGTGCCAGCGGAAACAGGGGATCC.

This clone has just a few counts. Gene labels here are mouse ones. From the germline J gene comes the end of the CDR3, since the read stops 4 residues before it. The V call is TRBV1, the J call TRBJ2-7; the D gene is possibly TRBD1 (6 bases). The CDR3 totals 15 residues. Germline V gene data show CDR1 as NSQYPW and CDR2 as LRSPGD (reference sequence). The CDR3 DNA, read in part, is TGCACCTGCAGTGCCTCCCGGGACAAGAGATAT. The encoded protein is CTCSASRDKRY. The full CDR3 sequence reads CTCSASRDKRYEQYF.

Points on this clone: Germline and genes here are mouse. The read comes to an end 4 residues before the CDR3 does, leaving the germline J gene to fill in the end. This chain connects TRBV13-1 to TRBJ2-3; D is perhaps TRBD2 (6 bases). V was clipped by 0 bases and J by 2 bases, with 13 bases between them. The CDR3 has 16 amino acids. Germline-derived CDR1 and CDR2 are NSHNY and SYGAGN. The CDR3: CASSDAGGWNAETLYF. The part of the CDR3 DNA that was read is TGTGCCAGCAGTGATGCGGGGGGTTGGAATGCAGAA.

Comment on this clone: Mouse gene names and germline throughout. Read coverage stops 4 residues before the CDR3 terminus; the germline J gene supplies the remainder. The rearrangement links TRBV13-3 to TRBJ1-1, with a weak D call TRBD1 (6 bases). V was cut by 4 bases and J by 4 bases, with 11 bases left in between. The CDR3 runs 13 residues. From germline, CDR1 is NNHDY and CDR2 SYVADS. The sequenced CDR3 bases are TGTGCCAGCAGTCCTCAGGGGATCACA. Its protein product is CASSPQGIT. The complete CDR3 reads CASSPQGITEVFF.

Note on this clone: Gene names and germline match the mouse. The read comes to an end 4 residues before the CDR3 does, leaving the germline J gene to fill in the end. The rearrangement links TRBV19 to TRBJ2-1; 11 bases are shared with TRBD2. Germline V gene lookup returns CDR1 FNHDT and CDR2 SITEND (reference sequence). J gave up 4 bases and V 4 bases, and 4 bases lay outside the gene matches. The CDR3 is made up of 15 amino acids. The CDR3 spells CASSHRDWGYAEQFF. The DNA read from the CDR3 is TGTGCCAGCAGTCACCGGGACTGGGGGTATGCT. Variable domain in full (rest from reference TRBV19 and TRBJ2-1): GGIITQTPKFLIGQEGQKLTLKCQQNFNHDTMYWYRQDSGKGLRLIYYSITENDLQKGDLSEGYDASREKKSSFSLTVTSAQKNEMAVFLCASSHRDWGYAEQFFGPGTRLTVL.

This clone came up a few times. Gene names refer to mouse genes. The read gets to within 4 residues of the CDR3 end, and the germline J gene fills in the rest. The chain has TRBV13-1 and TRBJ1-2; maybe TRBD1 (6 bases). The germline gives CDR1 NSHNY, CDR2 SYGAGN. The V gene lost 2 bases and the J gene lost 1 base, with 12 bases spanning the gap. CDR3 length: 15 residues. CDR3 bases read: TGTGCCAGCAGTGACCCCGGGACAAGAAACTCC. Translation: CASSDPGTRNS. The whole CDR3 region reads CASSDPGTRNSDYTF.

This clone was picked up a small number of times. The listed genes are named as in mouse. The sequence runs out 4 residues before the end of the CDR3; the remainder is reconstructed from the germline J gene. The chain couples TRBV13-2 to TRBJ1-2, with D tentatively TRBD1 (6 bases). The CDR3 contains 13 residues. V lost 3 bases and J 4 bases, leaving 10 bases between the germline ends. Germline V gene lookup returns CDR1 NNHNN and CDR2 SYGAGS (reference sequence). The CDR3 is CASGGGGGSDYTF. CDR3 DNA (partial): TGTGCCAGCGGTGGGGGGGGCGGCTCC.

This clone was observed a handful of times. Gene names are the mouse ones. The read ends 4 residues before the CDR3 terminus; that terminus is restored from the germline J gene. The chain has TRBV13-3 and TRBJ2-7; 7 nucleotides match TRBD1. Trimming removed 3 bases from V and 0 bases from J; junction bases left unmatched: 3. The CDR3 has 14 amino acids. CDR1 and CDR2 (germline): NNHDY, SYVADS. The CDR3 DNA, read in part, is TGTGCCAGCAGTGGCCGGGACAGCTCCTAT. Protein: CASSGRDSSY. Given in full, the CDR3 is CASSGRDSSYEQYF.

Comments on this clone: These gene names are mouse names. Read data end 4 residues before the CDR3 end; the end is taken from the germline J gene. The same CDR3 arises from other DNA sequences in this sample as well. The rearrangement links TRBV31 to TRBJ2-2; TRBD1 matches 7 bases. Germline V lookup: CDR1 GKSSPN, CDR2 SITVG. The junction had 3 bases not matched to a gene; V was cut back by 0 bases and J by 2 bases. The CDR3 runs to 15 residues. CDR3 sequence: CAWSLGTVNTGQLYF. The covered CDR3 bases are TGTGCCTGGAGTCTGGGGACAGTCAACACCGGG.